These T cell receptor beta chains were read from a single sample in a study of Ad26.COV2.S vaccination and SARS-CoV-2 variants. Sequencing used immunoSEQ multiplex PCR; TCRdb keeps in-frame clones, though not all of them. The table has about 500,000 clones, about 88% seen once. Sequenced material: peripheral blood, taken in a trial of Ad26.COV2.S vaccine versus placebo. Receptors originate from a person between 18 and 65 years old who received the Ad26.COV2.S COVID-19 vaccine or a placebo. CDR3s include the opening cysteine and the closing phenylalanine or tryptophan. D genes are given only for firm matches. Clone sizes are given selectively: once, few, many, or a class where the clone is expanded.

V gene,clone size,J gene,D gene,CDR3 DNA,CDR3 protein
TRBV18,-,TRBJ1-5,-,TGTGCCAGCTCACCCGTCAGACAGGTGACGGATCAGCCCCAGCATTTT,CASSPVRQVTDQPQHF
TRBV10-1,-,TRBJ2-5,-,TGCGCCAGCAGCCGGGACCTCCAAGAGACCCAGTACTTC,CASSRDLQETQYF
TRBV6-5,few,TRBJ1-5,-,TGTGCCAGCTCCGTCAGGGGTAATCAGCCCCAGCATTTT,CASSVRGNQPQHF
TRBV18,-,TRBJ2-7,-,TGTGCCAGCTCACCACCTCCCGGGAAGGCCTCCTACGAGCAGTACTTC,CASSPPPGKASYEQYF
TRBV7-9,-,TRBJ2-1,-,TGTGCCAGCAGCTTAAATCGGCAATTAAGTGAGCAGTTCTTC,CASSLNRQLSEQFF
TRBV3-1/TRBV3-2,-,TRBJ2-1,-,TGTGCCAGCAGCCCGCCGGGACTCGAGCAGTTCTTC,CASSPPGLEQFF
TRBV9,-,TRBJ2-7,TRBD2,TGTGCCAGCAGCGGCCGAGCGGGATGGTCCTACGAGCAGTACTTC,CASSGRAGWSYEQYF
TRBV4-1,once,TRBJ1-4,TRBD1,TGCGCCAGCAGCCAACCCCGGGACAGGGTCGGTGAAAAACTGTTTTTT,CASSQPRDRVGEKLFF
TRBV9,-,TRBJ2-5,TRBD2,TGTGCCAGCAGCGTACAGGTAGCGGGGGGGCTAGAGACCCAGTACTTC,CASSVQVAGGLETQYF
TRBV9,-,TRBJ1-3,-,TGTGCCAGCAGCGTCCATGAGTCGGGGCTCTCTGGAAACACCATATATTTT,CASSVHESGLSGNTIYF
TRBV29-1,-,TRBJ1-3,-,TGCAGCGTTGAAGATACCCACTCTGGAAACACCATATATTTT,CSVEDTHSGNTIYF
TRBV6-5,-,TRBJ2-7,TRBD2,TGTGCCAGCAGTTACTCTGAAGCGGGAGAATCCTACGAGCAGTACTTC,CASSYSEAGESYEQYF
TRBV12-2,-,TRBJ1-2,-,TGTGCAAGTCGCTTAGTCCCGGGGTCCGGCTATGGCTACACCTTC,CASRLVPGSGYGYTF
TRBV28,-,TRBJ2-5,-,TGTGCCAGCAGTTTATGGACGGGGGAACCCGAGACCCAGTACTTC,CASSLWTGEPETQYF
TRBV20-1,-,TRBJ1-1,-,TGCAGTGCTAGAGACGTTTTTAGTTTCTTT,CSARDVFSFF
TRBV28,-,TRBJ1-2,TRBD1,TGTGCCAGCAGTATATACCGGGACAGGGACTATGGCTACACCTTC,CASSIYRDRDYGYTF
TRBV19,-,TRBJ2-1,-,TGTGCCAGTAGTATCCTCCCCAGGGGAGGCCTATCTTCCTACAATGAGCAGTTCTTC,CASSILPRGGLSSYNEQFF
TRBV29-1,-,TRBJ2-7,-,TGCAGCGTGATATCCGGGACGCCGCTCTACGAGCAGTACTTC,CSVISGTPLYEQYF